This entry lists 32 T cell receptor beta chains sequenced from one sample in a study of T-cell reconstitution after alpha-beta-depleted transplantation in children. Molecular barcoding with unique molecular identifiers was used for the TCRbeta library. From the PCR reads, TCRdb called clonotypes with MiXCR, one entry per CDR3 protein. The data hold approximately 980,000 distinct CDR3 sequences, with roughly 29% observed a single time. The sequencing used PBMCs, mostly from graft donor cells, collected 360 days after TCRalphabeta/CD19-depleted stem cell transplant. The receptors shown here come from a boy less than two years old who had a stem cell transplant for SCID, so the T cells may come from the graft donor.

The chain carries TRBV12-3 or TRBV12-4 and TRBJ2-3; D gene ambiguous. CDR3 length equals 13 residues. V dropped 7 bases and J dropped 5 bases, with 13 bases sitting between them. CDR3 in amino acids: CASTEAFIDTQYF. DNA for the CDR3: TGTGCCAGCACCGAGGCTTTCATAGATACGCAGTATTTT.

The CDR3 bases are TGTGCCAGCAGTAAATCAGACAATGAGCAGTTCTTC. Translation gives CASSKSDNEQFF. The chain joins TRBV6-6 to TRBJ2-1; D not resolved. In germline, CDR1 is MNHNY, CDR2 SVGAGI (reference sequence). V gave up 5 bases and J gave up 5 bases, with 7 bases separating them. CDR3 length: 12 amino acids.

The CDR3 coding sequence is TGTGCCAGCAGTACGGGGGCGGGATCAGATACGCAGTATTTT. The encoded protein is CASSTGAGSDTQYF. The chain joins TRBV12-3 or TRBV12-4 to TRBJ2-3, with D perhaps matching TRBD1 or TRBD2 (6 bases each). The CDR3 covers 14 residues. Trimming took off 5 bases at V and 4 bases at J, with 13 bases between the two ends.

This clonotype was seen more than once but under ten times. The chain couples TRBV6-5 to TRBJ2-2; no firm D call. The germline gives CDR1 MNHEY, CDR2 SVGAGI. This CDR3 spans 14 amino acids. Trimming took 4 bases from V and 0 from J, leaving 6 bases between them. Written as DNA, the CDR3 is TGTGCCAGCAGTTTTTCCACGAACACCGGGGAGCTGTTTTTT. Translated, it gives CASSFSTNTGELFF.

This clonotype occurred a few times. This chain uses TRBV20-1 with TRBJ2-5; 8 nucleotides match TRBD1. The CDR3 has 14 residues. The germline CDR1 and CDR2 sequences are DFQATT and SNEGSKA (reference sequence). J lost 5 bases, V lost 1 base, and 6 bases had no gene match. CDR3 region: CSARVDRVIETQYF. DNA of the CDR3: TGCAGTGCTAGAGTGGACAGGGTGATCGAGACCCAGTACTTC.

This chain links TRBV2 with TRBJ2-7; D gene uncertain. Germline V gene lookup returns CDR1 SNHLY and CDR2 FYNNEI. V shed 7 bases and J shed 1 base, with 8 bases lying between them. The CDR3 has 12 residues. The CDR3 DNA reads as TGTGCCAGCAATAATGAGTCCTACGAGCAGTACTTC. It yields the protein CASNNESYEQYF.

This clonotype came up a few times. This chain uses TRBV12-3 or TRBV12-4 with TRBJ2-5; D may be TRBD2 (5 bases). The ends were cut back, 6 bases at V and 6 bases at J, with 20 bases in the middle. The CDR3 contains 15 residues. The CDR3 DNA reads as TGTGCCAGCAGCCCCTCGGGAAGGCACCCAAAGACCCAGTACTTC. Residues: CASSPSGRHPKTQYF.

For the CDR3, the DNA is TGCGCCAGCAGCCAAGAAAAGGACAGGGTCCAGAACACTGAAGCTTTCTTT. It yields the protein CASSQEKDRVQNTEAFF. The gene calls are TRBV4-1 and TRBJ1-1; 8 bases are shared with TRBD1. CDR1 and CDR2 from the germline V gene are MGHRA and YSYEKL. The V gene end was trimmed by 0 bases and the J gene end by 1 base; junction bases not matched to a gene: 7. The CDR3 is 17 residues long.

Many counts were recorded for this clonotype. The chain uses TRBV3-1 and TRBJ2-2; 9 nucleotides match TRBD1. The trim removed 4 bases at V and 5 bases at J, leaving 11 bases unmatched. The CDR3 spans 17 residues. Germline CDR1 and CDR2: LGHDT and YNNKEL (reference sequence). The CDR3 protein is CASSPRDRATGTGELFF. The CDR3 bases are TGTGCCAGCAGCCCAAGGGACAGGGCGACGGGGACCGGGGAGCTGTTTTTT.

At least ten counts were recorded for this clonotype. The chain has TRBV7-9 and TRBJ2-7, with D unresolved. The germline V gene encodes CDR1 SEHNR and CDR2 FQNEAQ (reference sequence). This CDR3 has 15 residues. The germline V and J ends were trimmed by 4 bases and 0 bases, with 13 bases remaining between them. The CDR3 region is CASSSSRVHSYEQYF. The CDR3 DNA follows: TGTGCCAGCAGCTCCAGCCGCGTACACTCCTACGAGCAGTACTTC.

The rearrangement uses TRBV28 and TRBJ1-6; no definite D call. The CDR3 has 15 residues. V lost 2 bases and J lost 10, with 15 bases in between. CDR1 and CDR2 from the germline V gene are MDHEN and SYDVKM. CDR3 nucleotides: TGTGCCAGCAGTTTAGAAAGACTTGCTTCCTCACCCCTCCACTTT. This sequence encodes CASSLERLASSPLHF.

The table lists this clonotype with a few counts. The chain employs TRBV4-1 and TRBJ2-1, with D possibly being TRBD2 (6 bases). V lost 4 bases, J lost 3 bases, and 22 bases lay in between. Germline V gene sequence: CDR1 MGHRA, CDR2 YSYEKL. The CDR3 runs to 18 residues. The CDR3 bases are TGCGCCAGCAGCCCTCGGGTAGGAACAGGCGGGGACTACAATGAGCAGTTCTTC. This sequence encodes CASSPRVGTGGDYNEQFF.

V gene TRBV11-2 combines with J gene TRBJ2-1; TRBD2 aligns across 7 bases. This CDR3 has 17 amino acids. The V segment lost 5 bases and the J segment 5 bases; nucleotides outside the gene matches: 15. In germline, CDR1 is SGHAT, CDR2 FQNNGV. The CDR3 protein is CASSPHVGRVSNNEQFF. CDR3 in DNA: TGTGCCAGCAGCCCCCATGTGGGGAGGGTTTCGAACAATGAGCAGTTCTTC.

With regard to this clonotype: This CDR3 is missing its conserved last phenylalanine or tryptophan, likely due to a read error. The chain links TRBV2 to TRBJ1-4; D unclear. The V gene lost 4 bases and the J gene lost 0 bases, with 9 bases spanning the gap. This CDR3 spans 15 amino acids. The germline V gene has CDR1 SNHLY and CDR2 FYNNEI. CDR3 loop: CASSGVLATNEKLFY. The DNA of the CDR3 is TGTGCCAGCAGTGGAGTCCTTGCAACTAATGAAAAACTGTTTTAT.

The chain combines TRBV27 with TRBJ2-3, with D tentatively TRBD1 (6 bases). Looked up from germline, CDR1 is MNHEY and CDR2 is SMNVEV (reference sequence). The CDR3 sequence is 14 residues long. V lost 5 bases and J lost 10, with 19 bases in between. The CDR3 region has the DNA TGTGCCAGCAGTCCGATCCTGGGTTCAGGGGCGCAGTATTTT. This gives the protein CASSPILGSGAQYF.

This clonotype showed up just a few times. The chain employs TRBV30 and TRBJ1-1; D gene uncertain. The CDR3 is 13 residues long. V dropped 0 bases and J dropped 5 bases, with 10 bases sitting between them. Germline loops: CDR1 GTSNPN, CDR2 SVGIG (reference sequence). CDR3 DNA: TGTGCCTGGAGTGTACTGCTGCGGACTGAAGCTTTCTTT. Translated, it gives CAWSVLLRTEAFF.

This clonotype has more than one count but fewer than ten. This chain uses TRBV20-1 with TRBJ2-1; 7 bases fit TRBD2. From germline, CDR1 is DFQATT and CDR2 SNEGSKA (reference sequence). This CDR3 has 15 amino acids. Trimming cost V 3 bases and J 5 bases; bases outside gene matches: 10. The CDR3 reads CSASSLGGVNNEQFF. The CDR3 DNA sequence: TGCAGTGCTAGTTCCCTGGGGGGGGTTAACAATGAGCAGTTCTTC.

To note about this clonotype: A much larger clone lies one base from this, so it may be a read error. This chain uses TRBV12-3 or TRBV12-4 with TRBJ2-1; no clear D. The CDR3 has 11 residues. Trimming stripped 4 bases from V and 7 bases from J, with 5 bases between. CDR3 coding DNA: TGTGCCAGCAGTTGGGTGAATGAGCAGTTCTTC. Protein product: CASSWVNEQFF.

This clonotype was detected only a few times. The chain carries TRBV11-2 and TRBJ2-3, with 11 positions matching TRBD2. The ends lost 3 bases at V and 5 bases at J; junction bases unmatched: 10. The CDR3 sequence is 17 residues long. CDR1 is SGHAT, CDR2 FQNNGV, per germline. This CDR3 is CASSFVPLAGAGDTQYF. The CDR3 DNA follows: TGTGCCAGCAGCTTCGTCCCACTAGCGGGGGCTGGAGATACGCAGTATTTT.

This clonotype was seen a handful of times. Sequence at one end of the junction differs from germline and may be a read error. The chain carries TRBV7-9 and TRBJ2-1, with 7 bases identical to TRBD1. Germline CDR1 and CDR2: SEHNR and FQNEAQ (reference sequence). This CDR3 has 15 residues. CDR3 in DNA: TGTGCCAGCAGCCCGATACAGGGGTTCTACGATGAGCAGTTCTTC. Translating it yields CASSPIQGFYDEQFF.

The rearrangement uses TRBV20-1 and TRBJ1-4, with no clear D. CDR3 length equals 14 residues. The V and J ends lost 6 bases and 3 bases respectively, with 14 bases between them. Germline V gene lookup returns CDR1 DFQATT and CDR2 SNEGSKA (reference sequence). CDR3 protein: CSAQPGGSNEKLFF. In nucleotides, the CDR3 is TGCAGTGCCCAACCTGGAGGATCTAATGAAAAACTGTTTTTT.

In its sample, this clonotype was seen a few times. The chain employs TRBV5-1 and TRBJ2-7; D could derive from TRBD1 or TRBD2 (5 bases each). Germline V gene data show CDR1 as SGHRS and CDR2 as YFSETQ. The CDR3 runs to 13 residues. The V and J ends lost 0 bases and 6 bases respectively, with 10 bases between them. This CDR3 is CASSLEFGGEQYF. CDR3 sequence (DNA): TGCGCCAGCAGCTTGGAGTTTGGGGGCGAGCAGTACTTC. The full variable domain, its missing parts supplied by reference TRBV5-1 and TRBJ2-7, is KAGVTQTPRYLIKTRGQQVTLSCSPISGHRSVSWYQQTPGQGLQFLFEYFSETQRNKGNFPGRFSGRQFSNSRSEMNVSTLELGDSALYLCASSLEFGGEQYFGPGTRLTVT.

This rearrangement joins TRBV6-5 to TRBJ2-3; 7 nucleotides line up with TRBD1. CDR1 and CDR2 from the germline V gene are MNHEY and SVGAGI. Losses at the gene ends were 2 bases for V and 2 bases for J; bases not matched to a gene: 7. The CDR3 consists of 16 residues. CDR3 region: CASSYGTGVATDTQYF. In nucleotides, the CDR3 is TGTGCCAGCAGTTACGGCACAGGGGTAGCCACAGATACGCAGTATTTT.

The rearrangement joins TRBV5-1 to TRBJ2-6; weak D call: TRBD1 (6 bases). The CDR3 loop spans 15 amino acids. CDR1 and CDR2 (germline): SGHRS, YFSETQ. V was pared by 3 bases and J by 0 bases, with 7 bases between. This chain's CDR3 is CASSWTVSGANVLTF. CDR3 nucleotides: TGCGCCAGCAGCTGGACAGTCTCTGGGGCCAACGTCCTGACTTTC. The variable domain in full, completed from reference TRBV5-1 and TRBJ2-6, reads KAGVTQTPRYLIKTRGQQVTLSCSPISGHRSVSWYQQTPGQGLQFLFEYFSETQRNKGNFPGRFSGRQFSNSRSEMNVSTLELGDSALYLCASSWTVSGANVLTFGAGSRLTVL.

This clonotype was found a few times. The genes are TRBV5-1 and TRBJ1-3; tentatively, D is TRBD1 (6 bases). The ends were cut back, 4 bases at V and 3 bases at J, with 11 bases in the middle. Germline-derived CDR1 and CDR2 are SGHRS and YFSETQ. The CDR3 covers 14 residues. The CDR3 spells CASSRTGLGNTIYF. The CDR3 coding sequence is TGCGCCAGCAGCCGCACAGGGCTTGGAAACACCATATATTTT.

The chain joins TRBV12-3 or TRBV12-4 to TRBJ2-2; 10 bases fit TRBD1. V lost 4 bases, J lost 7 bases, and 12 bases stayed unmatched. The CDR3 has 17 residues. The CDR3 DNA follows: TGTGCCAGCAGTTCCCCGGTGGGGACAGGGGAAAGCGGGGAGCTGTTTTTT. This gives the protein CASSSPVGTGESGELFF.

The chain has TRBV11-2 and TRBJ2-1; TRBD2 aligns across 8 bases. CDR1 SGHAT and CDR2 FQNNGV come from the germline V gene. V dropped 0 bases and J dropped 5; count of bases not matched to a gene: 9. The CDR3 extends over 17 amino acids. The CDR3 bases are TGTGCCAGCAGCTTAGAGCTATTAACGGGGGGGAACAATGAGCAGTTCTTC. Translated, it gives CASSLELLTGGNNEQFF.

This sequence joins TRBV5-4 and TRBJ2-1, with D perhaps matching TRBD2 (5 bases). V was pared by 7 bases and J by 12 bases, with 17 bases between. This CDR3 region has 12 residues. Germline values: CDR1 SGHNT, CDR2 YYREEE (reference sequence). The CDR3 DNA reads TGTGCCAGCGCCGGGGTCAAGGAAAGGCAGTTCTTC. Translating it yields CASAGVKERQFF.

The chain uses TRBV25-1 and TRBJ2-2; the match to TRBD2 covers 7 bases. The CDR3 consists of 14 residues. V was clipped by 4 bases and J by 4 bases; unmatched bases: 3. Germline CDR1 MGHDK, CDR2 SYGVNS. The CDR3 loop is CASSGLAPTGELFF. The CDR3 bases are TGTGCCAGCAGTGGACTAGCCCCCACCGGGGAGCTGTTTTTT.

The chain is built from TRBV19 and TRBJ2-1, with a possible D match to TRBD2 (7 bases). Trimming shortened V by 6 bases and J by 4 bases, and 16 bases separated the two germline ends. This CDR3 is 15 amino acids long. The V gene's germline CDR1 is LNHDA and CDR2 SQIVND (reference sequence). CDR3: CASSTGYSGYNEQFF. CDR3 DNA sequence: TGTGCCAGTAGCACAGGGTATAGCGGGTACAATGAGCAGTTCTTC.

This clonotype has at least ten counts. The rearrangement joins TRBV18 to TRBJ1-3, with D tentatively TRBD1 (6 bases). CDR1 is KGHSH, CDR2 LQKENI, per germline. The CDR3 totals 16 residues. V was trimmed by 0 bases and J by 3 bases, leaving 12 bases between them. The CDR3 region has the DNA TGTGCCAGCTCACCACCCCCAGGGGTACTTGGAAACACCATATATTTT. Residues: CASSPPPGVLGNTIYF.

This clonotype was found a few times. The chain links TRBV7-2 to TRBJ2-2, with TRBD1 as a possible D gene (6 bases). V lost 1 base to trimming and J lost 4 bases, with 13 bases between them. The CDR3 is 16 amino acids. Germline CDR1 and CDR2: SGHTA and FQGNSA. The CDR3 protein is CASSLEGHMGTGELFF. Written as DNA, the CDR3 is TGTGCCAGCAGCTTAGAGGGACACATGGGCACCGGGGAGCTGTTTTTT.